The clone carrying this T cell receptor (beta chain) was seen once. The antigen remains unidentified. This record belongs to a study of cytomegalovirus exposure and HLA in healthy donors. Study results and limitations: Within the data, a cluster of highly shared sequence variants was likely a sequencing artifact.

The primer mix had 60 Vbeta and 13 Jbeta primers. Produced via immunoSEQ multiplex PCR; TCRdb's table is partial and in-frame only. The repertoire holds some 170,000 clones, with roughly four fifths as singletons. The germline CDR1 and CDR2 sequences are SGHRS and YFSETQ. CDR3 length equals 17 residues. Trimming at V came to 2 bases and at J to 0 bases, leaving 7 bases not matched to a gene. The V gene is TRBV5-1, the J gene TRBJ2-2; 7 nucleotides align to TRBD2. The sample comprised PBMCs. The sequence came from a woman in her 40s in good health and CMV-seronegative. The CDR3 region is CASSFTGGFSNTGELFF. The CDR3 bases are TGCGCCAGCAGCTTTACGGGAGGATTCTCGAACACCGGGGAGCTGTTTTTT.